This TCR beta chain was recovered during a study of lymphopenia after photon versus proton radiotherapy. Whole-study results and caveats: Authors raise, but do not show, better survival with proton therapy.

V lost 2 bases to trimming and J lost 4 bases; unmatched junction nucleotides: 9. The CDR3 extends over 17 amino acids. From germline, CDR1 is SGHVS and CDR2 FQNEAQ. Comment on this clone: The antigen is unknown.

This table comes from immunoSEQ multiplex PCR, and its TCRdb copy is limited to in-frame clones, with some not included. The table shows some 64,000 clones, with roughly 87% occurring only once. The V gene is TRBV7-8, the J gene TRBJ2-7; 12 bases are a match to TRBD2. The receptor was isolated from an elderly man with esophageal cancer. The material sequenced was peripheral blood, taken from a patient treated with proton-based radiotherapy. Here the CDR3 reads CASSLTTLAGGPYEQYF. In DNA form, the CDR3 reads TGTGCCAGCAGCTTAACCACGCTAGCGGGAGGGCCTTACGAGCAGTACTTC.